The table lists the clone carrying this T cell receptor (beta chain) with many counts. This entry is derived from a study of T cell repertoires in cytomegalovirus infection. Each CDR3 protein gets one entry after TCRdb re-called the reads with MiXCR. Counted here are 630,000 or so distinct CDR3 sequences, 20% to 25% occurring once; the ten biggest clones make up under 8.5%. This CDR3 contains 14 residues. Looked up from germline, CDR1 is MNHEY and CDR2 is SVGAGI. Deletions cut 0 bases from V and 3 bases from J, with 9 bases between. The receptor's source is a human donor in good health (CMV status not recorded). Some clones in this sample may be carry-over from other donors' samples. The rearrangement joins TRBV6-5 to TRBJ2-7; D is undetermined. Sequencing input: CD8+ T cells from PBMCs. The CDR3 loop is CASSYSENGYEQYF. CDR3 bases: TGTGCCAGCAGTTACTCGGAGAACGGCTACGAGCAGTACTTC.